This TCR beta chain emerged from a study of T cells in localized non-small cell lung cancer. Study-level results: Peak T cell clonality was found in uninvolved adjacent lung, exceeding tumor. Overall survival was longer when the density of T cells in the blood was higher.

In the case of this clone: Its specificity is unknown.

Trimming removed 6 bases from V and 3 bases from J; junction bases left unmatched: 9. Germline CDR1 reads WSHSY; CDR2 reads SAAADI. This CDR3 is built from 15 residues. Here immunoSEQ multiplex PCR was the method, and the copy in TCRdb shows in-frame clones only, minus some. The table includes fewer than 2,000 clones, about 24% detected once. The specimen was normal lung tissue next to the tumor, collected before any cancer treatment. The receptor's source is a woman aged 35-75 years with stage II squamous cell lung carcinoma. This chain links TRBV10-2 with TRBJ1-1; 8 nucleotides match TRBD1. The CDR3 DNA reads as TGCGCCAGCAGGACCCGGACAGGGTGGGACACTGAAGCTTTCTTT. Protein: CASRTRTGWDTEAFF.